Given below is one T cell receptor beta chain in context. The sample comes from a study of blood T cell repertoires in COVID-19. Study overall: Sample material is recorded as cDNA or gDNA derived from T cells, B-cell-depleted T cells, or PBMCs.

Looked up from germline, CDR1 is MDHEN and CDR2 is SYDVKM. V gave up 7 bases and J gave up 2 bases; unmatched junction bases: 12. CDR3 length: 16 residues. TCRdb keeps only in-frame clones here, not all; method: immunoSEQ multiplex PCR. The sample lists around 150,000 clones; around 81% were seen once. This receptor was identified in a man aged 55-75 years with active or convalescent COVID-19. The material sequenced was peripheral blood. This chain connects TRBV28 to TRBJ2-7; 9 bases fit TRBD2. CDR3 protein: CASIQSPAGGPYEQYF. In DNA, the CDR3 is TGTGCCAGCATCCAAAGCCCCGCGGGAGGGCCCTACGAGCAGTACTTC.